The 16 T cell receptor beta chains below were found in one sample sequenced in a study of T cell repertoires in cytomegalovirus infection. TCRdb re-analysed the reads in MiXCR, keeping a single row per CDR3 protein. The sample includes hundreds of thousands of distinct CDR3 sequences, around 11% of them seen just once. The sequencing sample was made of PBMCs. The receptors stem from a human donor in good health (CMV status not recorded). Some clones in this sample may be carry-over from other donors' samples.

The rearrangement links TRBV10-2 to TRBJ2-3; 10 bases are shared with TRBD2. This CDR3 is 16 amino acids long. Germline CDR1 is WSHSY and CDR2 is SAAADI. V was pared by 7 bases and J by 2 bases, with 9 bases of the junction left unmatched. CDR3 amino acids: CASKPGLATYTDTQYF. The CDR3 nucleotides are TGCGCCAGCAAGCCGGGACTAGCGACCTACACAGATACGCAGTATTTT.

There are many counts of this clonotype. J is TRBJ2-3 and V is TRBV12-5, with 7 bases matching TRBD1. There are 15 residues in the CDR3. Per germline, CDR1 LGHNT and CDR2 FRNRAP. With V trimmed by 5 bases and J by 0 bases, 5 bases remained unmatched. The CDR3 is CASGLDRTSTDTQYF. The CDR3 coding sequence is TGTGCTAGTGGTCTGGACAGGACAAGCACAGATACGCAGTATTTT.

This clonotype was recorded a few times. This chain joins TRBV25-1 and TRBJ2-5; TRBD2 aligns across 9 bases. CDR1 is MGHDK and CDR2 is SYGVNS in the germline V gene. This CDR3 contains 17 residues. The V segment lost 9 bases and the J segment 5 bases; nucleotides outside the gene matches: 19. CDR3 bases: TGTGCCAGTTCGAGGGGGGCAGGCGGGAGGGTCGGCGAGACCCAGTACTTC. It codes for CASSRGAGGRVGETQYF.

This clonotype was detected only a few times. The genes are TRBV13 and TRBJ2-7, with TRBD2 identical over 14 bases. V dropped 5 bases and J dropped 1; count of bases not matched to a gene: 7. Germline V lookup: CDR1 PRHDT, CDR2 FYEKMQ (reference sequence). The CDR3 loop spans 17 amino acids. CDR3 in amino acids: CASSTRTSGRHSYEQYF. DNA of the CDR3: TGTGCCAGCAGCACCCGGACTAGCGGGAGGCATTCCTACGAGCAGTACTTC.

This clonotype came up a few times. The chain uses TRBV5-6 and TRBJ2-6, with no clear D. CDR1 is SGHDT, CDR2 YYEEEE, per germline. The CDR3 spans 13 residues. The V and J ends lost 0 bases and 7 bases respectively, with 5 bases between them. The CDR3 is CASSLVRANVLTF. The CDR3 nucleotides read TGTGCCAGCAGCTTGGTTCGAGCCAACGTCCTGACTTTC.

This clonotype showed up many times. CDR3 sequence (DNA): TGTGCCAGCAGCTTAGCTTGGACTGAAGCTTTCTTT. This sequence encodes CASSLAWTEAFF. The chain employs TRBV7-9 and TRBJ1-1; D remains ambiguous. The germline V gene encodes CDR1 SEHNR and CDR2 FQNEAQ (reference sequence). Trimming took 0 bases from V and 5 from J, leaving 4 bases between them. This CDR3 comprises 12 residues. The full variable domain, rest sourced from reference TRBV7-9 and TRBJ1-1, is DTGVSQNPRHKITKRGQNVTFRCDPISEHNRLYWYRQTLGQGPEFLTYFQNEAQLEKSRLLSDRFSAERPKGSFSTLEIQRTEQGDSAMYLCASSLAWTEAFFGQGTRLTVV.

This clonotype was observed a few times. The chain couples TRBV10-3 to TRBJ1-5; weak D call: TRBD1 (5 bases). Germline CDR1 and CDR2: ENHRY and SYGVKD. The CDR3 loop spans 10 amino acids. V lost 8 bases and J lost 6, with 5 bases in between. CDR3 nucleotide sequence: TGTGCCATCGGGGGTCAGCCCCAGCATTTT. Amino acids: CAIGGQPQHF.

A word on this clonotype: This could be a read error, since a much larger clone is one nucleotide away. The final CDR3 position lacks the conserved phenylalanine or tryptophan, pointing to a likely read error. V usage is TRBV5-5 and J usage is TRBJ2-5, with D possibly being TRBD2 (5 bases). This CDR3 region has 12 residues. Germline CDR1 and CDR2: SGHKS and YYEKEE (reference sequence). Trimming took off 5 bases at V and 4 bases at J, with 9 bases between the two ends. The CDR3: CASSPEAETQYL. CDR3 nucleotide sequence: TGTGCCAGCAGTCCGGAGGCAGAGACCCAGTACCTC.

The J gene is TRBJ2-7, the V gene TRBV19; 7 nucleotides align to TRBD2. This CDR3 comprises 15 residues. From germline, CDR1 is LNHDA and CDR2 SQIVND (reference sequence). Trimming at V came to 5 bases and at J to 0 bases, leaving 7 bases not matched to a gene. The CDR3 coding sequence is TGTGCCAGTAGTCCCCTCCGCGGGGGCTCCTACGAGCAGTACTTC. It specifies CASSPLRGGSYEQYF.

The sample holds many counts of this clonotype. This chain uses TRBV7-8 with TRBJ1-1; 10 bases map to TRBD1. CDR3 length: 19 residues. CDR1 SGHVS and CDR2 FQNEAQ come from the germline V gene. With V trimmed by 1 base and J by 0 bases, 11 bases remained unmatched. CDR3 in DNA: TGTGCCAGCAGCTTAGGGAGGACCGGGACAGGGGCTTTGAACACTGAAGCTTTCTTT. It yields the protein CASSLGRTGTGALNTEAFF.

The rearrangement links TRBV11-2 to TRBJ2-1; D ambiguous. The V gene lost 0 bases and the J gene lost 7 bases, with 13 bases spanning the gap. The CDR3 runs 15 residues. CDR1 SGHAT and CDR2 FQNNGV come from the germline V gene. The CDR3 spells CASSLETLLWNEQFF. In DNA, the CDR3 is TGTGCCAGCAGCTTAGAAACTCTCCTTTGGAATGAGCAGTTCTTC.

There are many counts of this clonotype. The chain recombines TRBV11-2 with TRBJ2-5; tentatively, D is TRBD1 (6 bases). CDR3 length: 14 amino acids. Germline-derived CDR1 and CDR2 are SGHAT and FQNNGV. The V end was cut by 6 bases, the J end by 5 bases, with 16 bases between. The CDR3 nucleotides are TGTGCCAGCAGGACCCCAGACAGGACCGAGACCCAGTACTTC. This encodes CASRTPDRTETQYF. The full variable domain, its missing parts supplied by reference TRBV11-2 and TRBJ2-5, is EAGVAQSPRYKIIEKRQSVAFWCNPISGHATLYWYQQILGQGPKLLIQFQNNGVVDDSQLPKDRFSAERLKGVDSTLKIQPAKLEDSAVYLCASRTPDRTETQYFGPGTRLLVL.

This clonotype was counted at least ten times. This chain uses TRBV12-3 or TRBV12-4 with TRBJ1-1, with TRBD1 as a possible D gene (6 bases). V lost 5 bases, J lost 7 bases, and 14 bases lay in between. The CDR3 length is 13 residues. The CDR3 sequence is CASSAQLQGEAFF. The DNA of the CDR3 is TGTGCCAGCAGTGCCCAATTACAGGGTGAAGCTTTCTTT.

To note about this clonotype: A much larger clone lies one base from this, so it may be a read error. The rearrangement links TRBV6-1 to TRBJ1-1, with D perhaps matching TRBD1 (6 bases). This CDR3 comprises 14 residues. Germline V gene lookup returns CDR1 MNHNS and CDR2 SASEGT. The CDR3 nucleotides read TGTGACGGCCGTGGGGGCGTCCTAAACACTGAAGCTTTCTTT. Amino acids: CDGRGGVLNTEAFF.

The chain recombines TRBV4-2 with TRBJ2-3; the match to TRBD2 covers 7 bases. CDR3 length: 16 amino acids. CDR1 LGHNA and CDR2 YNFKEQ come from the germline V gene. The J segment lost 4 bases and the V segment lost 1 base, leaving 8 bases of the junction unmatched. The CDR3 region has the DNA TGTGCCAGCAGCCAAGGAGGTGGGAGCGGGGCAGATACGCAGTATTTT. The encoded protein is CASSQGGGSGADTQYF.

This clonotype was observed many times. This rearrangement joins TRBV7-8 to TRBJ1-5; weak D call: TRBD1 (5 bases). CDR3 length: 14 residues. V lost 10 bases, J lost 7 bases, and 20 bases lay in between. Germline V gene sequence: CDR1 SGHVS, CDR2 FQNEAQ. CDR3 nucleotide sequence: TGTGCCACCGATTGGGCTCGGGGCGGCCAGCCCCAGCATTTT. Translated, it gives CATDWARGGQPQHF.